This is a list of T cell receptor beta chains from one sample in a study of T cell repertoires in cytomegalovirus infection. In TCRdb, the reads were re-called with MiXCR into one record per CDR3 protein. The sample lists more than 350,000 distinct CDR3 sequences; about a third were seen once. Sequenced sample: PBMCs. The receptors derive from a human donor in good health (CMV status not recorded). Some clones in this sample may be carry-over from other donors' samples. Each CDR3 is given without its conserved first and last residue. The order of the fields is CDR3 protein, D gene, J gene, V gene. A D gene is named only where the DNA matches it firmly.

SVEGPGLSTDTQY	.	TRBJ2-3	TRBV29-1
ASSCTGTSGNTIY	.	TRBJ1-3	TRBV7-9
ASRQQGPNSPLH	.	TRBJ1-6	TRBV25-1
ASSLGQADRKAQY	.	TRBJ2-5	TRBV12-3/TRBV12-4
ASSLLGLQGEAF	.	TRBJ1-1	TRBV28
ASSLTTAGQETQS	.	TRBJ2-5	TRBV12-3/TRBV12-4
ASSSDYSAERDPYEQY	.	TRBJ2-7	TRBV5-4
ASSKAGNKNTEAY	.	TRBJ1-1	TRBV7-6
ASSEYKGLATDTQY	TRBD2	TRBJ2-3	TRBV25-1
ASSSIQRRNTGELF	.	TRBJ2-2	TRBV5-1
ASSFPNTGELF	.	TRBJ2-2	TRBV12-3/TRBV12-4
ASSLEQGAVVEKLF	TRBD1	TRBJ1-4	TRBV7-8
ASSSFSLLTDTQY	.	TRBJ2-3	TRBV7-8
ASSLAWDEKLF	.	TRBJ1-4	TRBV5-5
ASSYGGGELF	.	TRBJ2-2	TRBV6-6
ASSLGREQY	.	TRBJ2-7	TRBV5-4
ASSSNPGPFRTDTQY	.	TRBJ2-3	TRBV12-3/TRBV12-4
ASTPRSGGENEAF	.	TRBJ1-1	TRBV6-6
ASSQAHGEKLF	.	TRBJ1-4	TRBV4-1
ASSPLYEGYEQY	.	TRBJ2-7	TRBV7-9
ASSRDQGTQY	.	TRBJ2-5	TRBV7-6
ASGKRSYNSPLH	.	TRBJ1-6	TRBV28
ASVQGQHNYGYT	TRBD1	TRBJ1-2	TRBV28
ASSGQGRNEQF	.	TRBJ2-1	TRBV11-3
SAVDLSGANVLT	.	TRBJ2-6	TRBV20-1
ASSLAQSSGNTIY	.	TRBJ1-3	TRBV7-2